The present entry profiles one T cell receptor beta chain with its context. The data stem from a study of T cell clusters in autoimmune cytopenias. This CDR3 is 13 amino acids long. In germline, CDR1 is MNHEY, CDR2 SVGAGI. TRB was amplified by touch-down multiplex PCR, primer pools A and B combined. TCRdb re-called the multiplex PCR reads, yielding one record per CDR3 amino acid sequence without DNA. The sample table sets out about 15,000 distinct CDR3 sequences. Each sample's input was around 250 ng genomic DNA, some 38,000 genome equivalents. The same sample was also used in a study of T cell repertoires in aging, cancer and after chemotherapy.

The rearrangement uses TRBV6-5 and TRBJ1-2. Sequencing used peripheral blood. This receptor was taken from a human donor in good health. CDR3 region: CASSYEEGYGYTF.